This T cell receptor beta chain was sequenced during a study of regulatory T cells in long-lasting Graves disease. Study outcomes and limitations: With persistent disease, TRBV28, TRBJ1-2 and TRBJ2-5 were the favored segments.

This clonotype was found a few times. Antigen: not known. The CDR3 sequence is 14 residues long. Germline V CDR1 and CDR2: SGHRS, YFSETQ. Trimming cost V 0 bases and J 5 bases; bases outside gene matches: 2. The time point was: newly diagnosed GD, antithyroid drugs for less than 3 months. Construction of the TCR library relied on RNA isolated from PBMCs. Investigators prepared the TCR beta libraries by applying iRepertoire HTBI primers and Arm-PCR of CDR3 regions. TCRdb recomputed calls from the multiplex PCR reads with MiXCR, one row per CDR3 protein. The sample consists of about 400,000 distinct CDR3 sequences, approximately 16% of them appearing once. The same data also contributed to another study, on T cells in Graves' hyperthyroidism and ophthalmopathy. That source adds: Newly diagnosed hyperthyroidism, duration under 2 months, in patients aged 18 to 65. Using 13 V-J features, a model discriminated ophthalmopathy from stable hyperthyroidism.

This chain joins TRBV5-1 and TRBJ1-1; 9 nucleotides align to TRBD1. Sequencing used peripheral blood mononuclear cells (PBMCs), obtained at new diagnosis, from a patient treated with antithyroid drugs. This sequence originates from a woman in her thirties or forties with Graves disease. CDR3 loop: CASSLEDRGTEAFF. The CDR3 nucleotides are TGCGCCAGCAGCTTGGAGGACAGGGGAACTGAAGCTTTCTTT.